Below are 14 T cell receptor beta chains sequenced from a single sample in a study of response to subunit inactivated influenza vaccine. MiXCR, applied by TCRdb to the RT-PCR reads, yields one record per CDR3 protein. The repertoire holds approximately 310,000 distinct CDR3 sequences, with 21% as singletons. The sequencing here drew on PBMCs from blood, taken 21 months after vaccination. Every receptor here comes from a man between 50 and 75 years old who received an inactivated influenza vaccine.

The chain links TRBV7-2 to TRBJ2-7; D tentatively reads TRBD1 or TRBD2 (7 bases each). Germline CDR1 and CDR2: SGHTA and FQGNSA. Trimming cost V 5 bases and J 3 bases, with 14 bases left between them. The CDR3 spans 14 residues. The CDR3 DNA reads as TGTGCCAGCAGCCAGGGGGGGGCTTTCTACGAGCAGTACTTC. Translated: CASSQGGAFYEQYF.

This clonotype was counted between two and nine times. V is TRBV4-3 and J is TRBJ2-2; 7 bases match TRBD1. Trimming took 0 bases from V and 5 from J; bases not matched to a gene: 6. The CDR3 runs 16 residues. Germline V gives CDR1 LGHNA, CDR2 YSLEER. Here the CDR3 reads CASSQDSTGVTGELFF. Written as DNA, the CDR3 is TGCGCCAGCAGCCAAGACTCAACAGGGGTAACCGGGGAGCTGTTTTTT.

This clonotype occurred many times. The chain employs TRBV6-2 or TRBV6-3 and TRBJ1-1; a weak D match, TRBD1 (6 bases). Germline V gene sequence: CDR1 MNHEY, CDR2 SVGEGT. The CDR3 is made up of 18 amino acids. V lost 2 bases and J 2 bases, leaving 21 bases between the germline ends. Here the CDR3 DNA reads TGTGCCAGCAGTTACCCGGGAGGGGCGGGACACAAAAACACTGAAGCTTTCTTT. Translating it yields CASSYPGGAGHKNTEAFF.

This clonotype appeared a few times. V gene TRBV19 combines with J gene TRBJ2-7, with D possibly TRBD2 on 6 matching bases. Germline CDR1 and CDR2: LNHDA and SQIVND (reference sequence). V dropped 5 bases and J dropped 1 base, with 15 bases sitting between them. The CDR3 consists of 15 residues. The CDR3 DNA follows: TGTGCCAGTAGTGCCGGGACGGGGAGGTCCTACGAGCAGTACTTC. Protein: CASSAGTGRSYEQYF.

The chain links TRBV6-1 to TRBJ1-1; D not resolved. The CDR3 has 10 residues. V lost 3 bases and J lost 10, with 6 bases in between. The V gene's germline CDR1 is MNHNS and CDR2 SASEGT. The CDR3 bases are TGTGCCAGCAGTGATACGGTAGCTTTCTTT. It is translated as CASSDTVAFF.

There are many counts of this clonotype. The chain uses TRBV7-9 and TRBJ1-5; D ambiguous. The germline V gene encodes CDR1 SEHNR and CDR2 FQNEAQ (reference sequence). This CDR3 is built from 12 residues. Trimming pared 5 bases from V and 6 bases from J, leaving 8 bases between. The CDR3 spells CASSHPTQPQHF. CDR3 DNA: TGTGCCAGCAGCCATCCCACTCAGCCCCAGCATTTT.

The table lists this clonotype with a few counts. This chain connects TRBV7-7 to TRBJ2-5; a possible D gene is TRBD2 (5 bases). The CDR3 has 13 amino acids. With 5 bases removed from V and 5 bases from J, the gap between germline ends came to 12 bases. CDR1 is SSHAT, CDR2 FNYEAQ, per germline (reference sequence). CDR3 DNA sequence: TGTGCCAGCAGCCGGGGAACTTATGAGACCCAGTACTTC. This gives the protein CASSRGTYETQYF.

Here the CDR3 reads CASSLQLRSEQFF. The CDR3 region has the DNA TGTGCCAGCAGCTTACAACTCCGAAGTGAGCAGTTCTTC. The chain carries TRBV7-2 and TRBJ2-1; D call uncertain. CDR1 SGHTA and CDR2 FQGNSA come from the germline V gene. Between the trimmed V and J ends, which lost 2 bases and 9 bases, there was a span of 11 bases. The CDR3 contains 13 residues.

The rearrangement links TRBV12-3 or TRBV12-4 to TRBJ2-2; the D gene could be TRBD1 or TRBD2 (6 bases each). V lost 8 bases to trimming and J lost 4 bases, with 11 bases between them. This CDR3 has 13 residues. The CDR3 reads CASRWGATGELFF. The CDR3 region has the DNA TGTGCCAGCCGTTGGGGGGCCACCGGGGAGCTGTTTTTT.

J is TRBJ2-1 and V is TRBV4-2, with 7 nucleotides matching TRBD2. The CDR3 extends over 16 amino acids. J was trimmed by 0 bases and V by 0 bases; bases with no gene match: 2. From germline, CDR1 is LGHNA and CDR2 YNFKEQ. This CDR3 reads CASSQEASGSYNEQFF. The CDR3 DNA reads as TGTGCCAGCAGCCAAGAGGCTAGCGGCTCCTACAATGAGCAGTTCTTC.

This clonotype was seen just once. DNA of the CDR3: TGTGCCAGCAGCTCCCCGGGACTACTCCTCTACAATGAGCAGTTCTTC. Protein sequence: CASSSPGLLLYNEQFF. The chain combines TRBV5-5 with TRBJ2-1; 7 nucleotides line up with TRBD2. Germline V lookup: CDR1 SGHKS, CDR2 YYEKEE (reference sequence). The CDR3 is 16 amino acids. V trimming: 3 bases; J trimming: 3 bases; junction bases outside the gene matches: 9.

The table lists this clonotype with a few counts. The chain has TRBV19 and TRBJ2-1; the D gene is possibly TRBD2 (7 bases). Germline V gene lookup returns CDR1 LNHDA and CDR2 SQIVND (reference sequence). V lost 6 bases, J lost 2 bases, and 14 bases lay in between. The CDR3 is 15 residues long. The CDR3 reads CASRIGGATYNEQFF. The CDR3 coding sequence is TGTGCCAGTAGAATTGGGGGGGCGACCTACAATGAGCAGTTCTTC. The full variable domain, rest sourced from reference TRBV19 and TRBJ2-1, is DGGITQSPKYLFRKEGQNVTLSCEQNLNHDAMYWYRQDPGQGLRLIYYSQIVNDFQKGDIAEGYSVSREKKESFPLTVTSAQKNPTAFYLCASRIGGATYNEQFFGPGTRLTVL.

This clonotype was detected a few times. The chain has TRBV19 and TRBJ1-5; 9 nucleotides align to TRBD1. The germline V gene encodes CDR1 LNHDA and CDR2 SQIVND (reference sequence). The J segment lost 1 base and the V segment lost 7 bases, leaving 11 bases of the junction unmatched. There are 17 residues in the CDR3. The CDR3 is CASNADRGVRSNQPQHF. The CDR3 DNA sequence: TGTGCCAGTAACGCGGACAGGGGAGTGAGGAGCAATCAGCCCCAGCATTTT.

V gene TRBV2 combines with J gene TRBJ2-7; 9 nucleotides match TRBD1. This CDR3 spans 14 amino acids. The ends lost 7 bases at V and 1 base at J; junction bases unmatched: 5. The germline V gene has CDR1 SNHLY and CDR2 FYNNEI. CDR3 loop: CASITGTGSYEQYF. CDR3 sequence (DNA): TGTGCCAGCATTACAGGGACAGGGTCCTACGAGCAGTACTTC.